The present entry profiles one T cell receptor (beta chain) with its context. The sample comes from a study of shared clonotypes between healthy human individuals. At the deep level, the assay was run. Each cell subset's genomic DNA was divided evenly among several immunoSEQ plates. Repertoires were generated with immunoSEQ multiplex PCR, while TCRdb's copy carries only in-frame clones and drops some. The sample has more than 2 million clones; 85% to 95% are singletons. Per the germline V gene, CDR1 is SGHRS and CDR2 is YFSETQ. This CDR3 comprises 13 residues. Deletions cut 7 bases from V and 3 bases from J, with 10 bases between. CD45RO-negative CD8 cells positively selected for CCR7 made up the naive population, which excluded terminally differentiated effector memory CD45RA+ cells. Donors included only healthy HIV-negative adults lacking recent acute infections or vaccinations. Only Caucasian adults living in Nashville, Tennessee served as donors.

The clonotype comes from a man aged 18-30 years in good health. Some clones in this sample may be carry-over from other donors' samples. The chain is built from TRBV5-1 and TRBJ2-2; D is unresolved. The sequencing sample was made of naive CD8+ T cells from PBMCs. The CDR3 protein is CASPRLDTGELFF. The CDR3 DNA sequence: TGCGCCAGCCCCCGGTTGGACACCGGGGAGCTGTTTTTT. Looking up the rest from reference TRBV5-1 and TRBJ2-2 gives the full variable domain: KAGVTQTPRYLIKTRGQQVTLSCSPISGHRSVSWYQQTPGQGLQFLFEYFSETQRNKGNFPGRFSGRQFSNSRSEMNVSTLELGDSALYLCASPRLDTGELFFGEGSRLTVL.